A selection of T cell receptor beta chains follows, all from one sample in a study of blood T cell repertoires in COVID-19. This table comes from immunoSEQ multiplex PCR, and its TCRdb copy is limited to in-frame clones, with some not included. Of about 310,000 clones in the sample, around 86% were seen once. The source material was peripheral blood. These receptors originate from a man aged 45-65 years with active or convalescent COVID-19. CDR3s include the opening cysteine and the closing phenylalanine or tryptophan.

cdr3_length j_call v_call cdr3_aa
17 TRBJ2-3 TRBV28 CASSISTTGLSTDTQYF
15 TRBJ2-3 TRBV3-1/TRBV3-2 CASSPGTSGGDTQYF
15 TRBJ2-7 TRBV5-1 CASSPGILSSYEQYF
13 TRBJ2-7 TRBV10-3 CAISRDRSYEQYF
14 TRBJ1-5 TRBV28 CASSLWQNNQPQHF
15 TRBJ2-5 TRBV4-3 CASSQGQGGVETQYF
15 TRBJ2-1 TRBV5-4 CASSLSPTGRNEQFF
18 TRBJ2-1 TRBV5-1 CASSLVLAGGSVYNEQFF
13 TRBJ1-5 TRBV6-5 CASSWQGNQPQHF
13 TRBJ2-1 TRBV27 CASSTDRAGGQFF
17 TRBJ2-7 TRBV5-1 CASSLGGSAGPSYEQYF
13 TRBJ1-1 TRBV6-5 CASNGQWNTEAFF
15 TRBJ1-3 TRBV30 CAWSAKQDSGNTIYF
15 TRBJ2-7 TRBV9 CASSVGLAGAYEQYF
14 TRBJ2-7 TRBV25-1 CASTPSSPSYEQYF
19 TRBJ1-5 TRBV21-1 CASSRRTGSLLGSNQPQHF
14 TRBJ1-6 TRBV5-1 CASSLDRGSTPLHF
17 TRBJ2-5 TRBV2 CASSEGTGGAGQETQYF
15 TRBJ2-3 TRBV5-1 CASSSKIQGTDTQYF
15 TRBJ2-1 TRBV9 CASSVDRGSYNEQFF
13 TRBJ2-5 TRBV6-5 CASRRTVQETQYF
14 TRBJ2-1 TRBV20-1 CSASSLAGGNEQFF
17 TRBJ1-3 TRBV5-5 CASSLSLDRAYGNTIYF
14 TRBJ2-2 TRBV28 CASSPGTGSGELFF
15 TRBJ2-5 TRBV18 CASSPRTGLEETQYF
18 TRBJ2-1 TRBV4-3 CASSQDASGSFSYNEQFF
15 TRBJ2-5 TRBV13 CASSSLVSGKETQYF
15 TRBJ2-7 TRBV3-1/TRBV3-2 CASSQVFGLAGEQYF
15 TRBJ1-1 TRBV4-3 CASSQRTVGPTEAFF
13 TRBJ2-5 TRBV11-3 CASSLGSQETQYF
14 TRBJ2-3 TRBV29-1 CSVGLAASTDTQYF
14 TRBJ2-7 TRBV5-1 CASSFFRGSYEQYF
15 TRBJ2-5 TRBV9 CASSNSGGHVETQYF
14 TRBJ2-7 TRBV29-1 CSVVVNTGTYEQYF
13 TRBJ1-1 TRBV7-3 CASSRGGGTEAFF
18 TRBJ2-4 TRBV28 CASSLPGQAAPGGNIQYF
13 TRBJ2-2 TRBV3-1/TRBV3-2 CASSQGEAWELFF
14 TRBJ1-2 TRBV28 CASTRGRVAYGYTF
14 TRBJ1-4 TRBV13 CASSPGTGGEKLFF
14 TRBJ2-1 TRBV2 CASSELASINEQFF
19 TRBJ2-1 TRBV7-9 CASSPRGSGGMSSYNEQFF
16 TRBJ1-1 TRBV28 CASPPHRRSLNTEAFF
17 TRBJ1-1 TRBV7-8 CASSLMSRTASSTEAFF
13 TRBJ1-2 TRBV2 CVSRRQGGYGYTF
17 TRBJ2-7 TRBV5-4 CASSLASGGAGVREQYF
15 TRBJ2-3 TRBV10-3 CAISSRTGTTDTQYF